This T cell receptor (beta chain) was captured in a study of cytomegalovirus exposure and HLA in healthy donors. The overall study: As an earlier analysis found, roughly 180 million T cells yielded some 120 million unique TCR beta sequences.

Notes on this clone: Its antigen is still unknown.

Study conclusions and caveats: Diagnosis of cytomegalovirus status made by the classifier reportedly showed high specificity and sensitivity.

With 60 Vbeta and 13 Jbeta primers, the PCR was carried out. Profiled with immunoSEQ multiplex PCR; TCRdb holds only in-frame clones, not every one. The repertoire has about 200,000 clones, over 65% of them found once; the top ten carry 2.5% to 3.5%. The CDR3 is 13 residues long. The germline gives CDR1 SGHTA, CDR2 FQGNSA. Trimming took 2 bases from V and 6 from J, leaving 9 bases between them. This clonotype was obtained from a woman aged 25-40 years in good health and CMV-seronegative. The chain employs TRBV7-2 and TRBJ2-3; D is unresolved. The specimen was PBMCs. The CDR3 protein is CASSLNARDTQYF. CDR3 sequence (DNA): TGTGCCAGCAGCTTAAACGCCCGGGATACGCAGTATTTT.